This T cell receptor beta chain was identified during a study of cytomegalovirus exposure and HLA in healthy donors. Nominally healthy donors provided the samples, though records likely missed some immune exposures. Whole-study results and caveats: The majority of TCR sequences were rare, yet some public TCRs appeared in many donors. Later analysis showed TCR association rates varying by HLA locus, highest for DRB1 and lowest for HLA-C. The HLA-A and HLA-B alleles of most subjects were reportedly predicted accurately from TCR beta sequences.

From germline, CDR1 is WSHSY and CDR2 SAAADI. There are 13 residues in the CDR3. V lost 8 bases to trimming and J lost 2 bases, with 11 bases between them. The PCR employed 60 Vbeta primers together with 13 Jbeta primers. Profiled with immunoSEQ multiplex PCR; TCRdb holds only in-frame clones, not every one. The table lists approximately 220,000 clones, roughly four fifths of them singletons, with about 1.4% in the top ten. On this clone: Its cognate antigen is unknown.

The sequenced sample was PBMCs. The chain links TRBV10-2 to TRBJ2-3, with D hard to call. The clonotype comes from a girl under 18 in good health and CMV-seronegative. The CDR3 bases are TGCGCCAGCGACTCGAGAACCACAGATACGCAGTATTTT. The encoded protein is CASDSRTTDTQYF.